This record looks at one TCR beta chain sequence and its context. Its specificity is unknown. TCRdb keeps only in-frame clones here, not all; method: immunoSEQ multiplex PCR. The sample yields tens of thousands of clones, about nine tenths seen once. This sample was taken from a study of CD4 T cell repertoires in COVID-19. Turning to the study itself: Other coronavirus spike proteins restimulated relabeled CFSE-low cells expanded with IL-2 for approximately eleven days. The study's findings and limits: Sharing of several most expanded SARS-CoV-2-reactive clonotypes across memory subsets suggested intraclonal diversification. Some SARS-CoV-2 clonotypes, between 7 and 25%, recurred in SARS-CoV and/or HKU1 cultures.

Sequencing was done directly on freshly isolated, uncultured memory T cells. Germline trimming cut 4 bases from V and 4 bases from J; bases unmatched to any gene: 4. The CDR3 consists of 12 residues. From germline, CDR1 is SQVTM and CDR2 ANQGSEA. V usage is TRBV29-1 and J usage is TRBJ2-7; 7 positions agree with TRBD2. This receptor was obtained from a human donor who had COVID-19. Material: central memory CD4+ T cells from blood, obtained before the COVID-19 pandemic. CDR3 sequence (DNA): TGCAGCGTTGGAGGCGGGGGATACGAGCAGTACTTC. It codes for CSVGGGGYEQYF.